This T cell receptor beta chain was recorded in a study of Graves' ophthalmopathy and Graves' hyperthyroidism. Across the study: Peripheral blood was obtained at first diagnosis, ahead of any treatment.

Germline V lookup: CDR1 SGDLS, CDR2 YYNGEE. This CDR3 has 14 residues. Study results and limitations: Most thyroid clonotypes with frequency above 0.001 were detected in blood too.

As regards this clonotype: Its antigen is not identified. A read error may account for a junction end that differs from germline.

Donors with ophthalmopathy: moderate-to-severe activity, CAS ≥3, NOSPECS ≥4, duration under 3 months. None of the included patients had other autoimmune diseases, uncontrolled infections, pregnancy or lactation, as these led to exclusion. TCR beta CDR3 amplification used RNA transcripts. HTBI-primed RT-PCR formed the first round, and a multiplex PCR formed the second. TCRdb passed the multiplex PCR reads through MiXCR, listing each CDR3 protein once. Among approximately 700,000 distinct CDR3 sequences listed, roughly two fifths were seen once. The source material was peripheral blood. The sequence was obtained from an adult man with Graves' ophthalmopathy. This chain connects TRBV9 to TRBJ2-5; D is possibly TRBD1 or TRBD2 (6 bases each). The CDR3 DNA follows: TGTGCCAGCAGCGCCGGAGGGGGATTGGAGACCAAGTACTTC. Protein sequence: CASSAGGGLETKYF.